This TCR beta chain appears in the sequencing data of a study of blood T cell repertoires in COVID-19. Only in-frame clones appear in the TCRdb table, and some are missing; sequencing was by immunoSEQ multiplex PCR. This table has some 230,000 clones, about 81% appearing once. In this sample, this clone turned up a few times. The CDR3 is 15 residues long. Germline CDR1 and CDR2: MNHEY and SVGAGI. Trimming took off 7 bases at V and 7 bases at J, with 23 bases between the two ends. This chain links TRBV6-5 with TRBJ2-7; a weak D match, TRBD2 (5 bases). This receptor was identified in an elderly woman with COVID-19, enrolled during active disease. Sequenced: peripheral blood. The DNA of the CDR3 is TGTGCCAGCAAGGCGGGCGGTCTCGGACCTACGGAGCAGTACTTC. As protein: CASKAGGLGPTEQYF.